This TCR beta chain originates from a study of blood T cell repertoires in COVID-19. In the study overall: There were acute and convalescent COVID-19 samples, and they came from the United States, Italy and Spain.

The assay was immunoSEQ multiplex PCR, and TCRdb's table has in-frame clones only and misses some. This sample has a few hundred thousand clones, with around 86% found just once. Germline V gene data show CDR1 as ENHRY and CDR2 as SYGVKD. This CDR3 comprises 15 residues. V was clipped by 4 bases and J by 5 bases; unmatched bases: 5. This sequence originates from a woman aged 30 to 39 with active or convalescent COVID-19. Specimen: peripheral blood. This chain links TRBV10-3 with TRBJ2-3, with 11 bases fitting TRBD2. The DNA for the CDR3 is TGTGCCATCAGTGTTAGCGGGGGGGCCAGAGATACGCAGTATTTT. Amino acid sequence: CAISVSGGARDTQYF.